These 14 T cell receptor beta chains came from one sample sequenced in a study of blood T cell repertoires in COVID-19. The repertoire was sequenced with immunoSEQ multiplex PCR; TCRdb's copy has only in-frame clones and lacks some. The repertoire holds approximately 350,000 clones, with about 90% as singletons. Input material: peripheral blood. The receptors derive from a woman in her 30s with COVID-19, enrolled during active disease.

V and J are TRBV6-5 and TRBJ2-7; 12 nucleotides line up with TRBD1. The germline V gene encodes CDR1 MNHEY and CDR2 SVGAGI. The V segment lost 7 bases and the J segment 4 bases; nucleotides outside the gene matches: 5. The CDR3 sequence is 14 residues long. CDR3 sequence: CASTPGQGAYEQYF. CDR3 nucleotides: TGTGCCAGCACCCCGGGACAGGGGGCTTACGAGCAGTACTTC.

The chain employs TRBV29-1 and TRBJ2-1; D remains ambiguous. Looked up from germline, CDR1 is SQVTM and CDR2 is ANQGSEA. V lost 8 bases and J 6 bases, leaving 14 bases between the germline ends. CDR3 length equals 12 residues. CDR3 residues: CSSMRSGNEQFF. CDR3 nucleotides: TGCAGCTCGATGAGGTCTGGCAATGAGCAGTTCTTC.

To note about this clone: The sample carries other DNA sequences with the same CDR3. The rearrangement uses TRBV6-5 and TRBJ1-3; D remains ambiguous. The germline V gene has CDR1 MNHEY and CDR2 SVGAGI. The CDR3 has 11 residues. Trimming removed 6 bases from V and 4 bases from J, with 4 bases in between. Here the CDR3 reads CASSRGNTIYF. The CDR3 nucleotides read TGTGCCAGCAGCCGGGGAAACACCATATATTTT.

The rearrangement uses TRBV24-1 and TRBJ2-5; 10 bases agree with TRBD2. Germline lookup yields CDR1 KGHDR and CDR2 SFDVKD. The CDR3 is 15 residues long. V was clipped by 5 bases and J by 5 bases; unmatched bases: 7. In DNA form, the CDR3 reads TGTGCCACCAGTGCCCAGCGGGGGGGGCGGGAGACCCAGTACTTC. Translating it yields CATSAQRGGRETQYF.

The chain recombines TRBV7-2 with TRBJ2-5; TRBD1 might be the D (6 bases). The V gene's germline CDR1 is SGHTA and CDR2 FQGNSA. The ends were cut back, 3 bases at V and 2 bases at J, with 13 bases in the middle. The CDR3 has 15 residues. CDR3 sequence reads: CASSLARQEQETQYF. CDR3 DNA sequence: TGTGCCAGCAGCTTGGCCCGACAGGAACAAGAGACCCAGTACTTC.

The chain uses TRBV30 and TRBJ2-3; 8 bases align to TRBD2. V dropped 3 bases and J dropped 6; count of bases not matched to a gene: 8. Germline CDR1 is GTSNPN and CDR2 is SVGIG (reference sequence). The CDR3 totals 14 residues. CDR3 in DNA: TGTGCCTGGAGACGTAGCGGGGCGAACGATACGCAGTATTTT. Its protein product is CAWRRSGANDTQYF.

V is TRBV5-4 and J is TRBJ2-2; 8 bases align to TRBD1. Losses at the gene ends were 4 bases for V and 1 base for J; bases not matched to a gene: 6. The CDR3 loop spans 16 amino acids. Germline CDR1 is SGHNT and CDR2 is YYREEE (reference sequence). The CDR3 loop reads CASSPQGTGNTGELFF. CDR3 nucleotide sequence: TGTGCCAGCAGCCCCCAGGGGACAGGGAACACCGGGGAGCTGTTTTTT.

The rearrangement uses TRBV3-1 (or the pseudogene TRBV3-2) and TRBJ2-1; tentative D call: TRBD2 (6 bases). The germline V gene encodes CDR1 LGHDT and CDR2 YNNKEL (reference sequence). V was trimmed by 5 bases and J by 0 bases, leaving 14 bases between them. This CDR3 contains 16 residues. The CDR3, as DNA: TGTGCCAGCAGCTGGGTAGGTAGCGGCTCCTACAATGAGCAGTTCTTC. This gives the protein CASSWVGSGSYNEQFF.

A single count supports this clone. The V gene is TRBV7-2, the J gene TRBJ2-7; 11 bases line up with TRBD2. Germline lookup yields CDR1 SGHTA and CDR2 FQGNSA. This CDR3 has 16 residues. The V segment lost 1 base and the J segment 4 bases; nucleotides outside the gene matches: 6. The DNA of the CDR3 is TGTGCCAGCAGCTTAGGGCTAGCGGGGGGCAGGTACGAGCAGTACTTC. Its protein is CASSLGLAGGRYEQYF.

This clone was picked up one time. The gene calls are TRBV27 and TRBJ1-6; D gene unclear. CDR3 length: 16 residues. The germline CDR1 and CDR2 sequences are MNHEY and SMNVEV (reference sequence). Deletions cut 4 bases from V and 0 bases from J, with 10 bases between. CDR3 sequence reads: CASSYGLSSYNSPLHF. The CDR3 DNA reads TGTGCCAGCAGTTACGGACTGAGCTCCTATAATTCACCCCTCCACTTT.

The V and J genes are TRBV23-1 and TRBJ2-1, with 8 bases that match TRBD2. TRBV23-1 is annotated as an ORF whose role is uncertain. The J segment lost 4 bases and the V segment lost 4 bases, leaving 9 bases of the junction unmatched. This CDR3 is built from 16 residues. CDR3 coding DNA: TGCGCCAGCAGTCCCGGGCGCGGGGGGCCATACAATGAGCAGTTCTTC. This sequence encodes CASSPGRGGPYNEQFF.

This sequence joins TRBV12-3 or TRBV12-4 and TRBJ1-1; D gene unclear. The CDR3 is 13 amino acids. Trimming cost V 9 bases and J 4 bases, with 15 bases left between them. CDR3: CASSGLYFTEAFF. Written as DNA, the CDR3 is TGTGCCAGTTCGGGATTATATTTCACTGAAGCTTTCTTT.

The chain combines TRBV6-5 with TRBJ1-1; maybe TRBD1 (6 bases). CDR3 size: 14 residues. From germline, CDR1 is MNHEY and CDR2 SVGAGI. Between the trimmed V and J ends, which lost 2 bases and 6 bases, there was a span of 13 bases. CDR3: CASSYGQTRAEAFF. The CDR3 region has the DNA TGTGCCAGCAGTTACGGACAGACACGCGCTGAAGCTTTCTTT.

CDR3 protein: CASSLGEGTGGRSYTF. As DNA, the CDR3 is TGTGCCAGCAGCTTAGGAGAGGGGACAGGGGGGAGAAGCTACACCTTC. The rearrangement links TRBV7-9 to TRBJ1-2; 11 nucleotides agree with TRBD1. V dropped 1 base and J dropped 9; count of bases not matched to a gene: 10. CDR1 is SEHNR, CDR2 FQNEAQ, per germline (reference sequence). The CDR3 spans 16 residues.